This T cell receptor beta chain originates from a study of T cell responses to AZD1222 COVID-19 vaccine. Germline V gives CDR1 SGHDN, CDR2 FVKESK. V lost 6 bases and J lost 4; bases outside the gene matches: 5. CDR3 length: 13 residues. The protocol was immunoSEQ multiplex PCR, while the TCRdb copy is restricted to in-frame clones and leaves out a portion. Here the sample spans about 140,000 clones, roughly 92% being singletons. This chain connects TRBV14 to TRBJ2-5; TRBD1 agrees at 7 bases. This clonotype originated in an adult in good health. The sample in question was peripheral blood, obtained on day 0 of AZD1222 vaccination. CDR3 sequence reads: CASRRGGRETQYF. The CDR3 DNA sequence: TGTGCCAGCAGGCGAGGGGGCAGAGAGACCCAGTACTTC.